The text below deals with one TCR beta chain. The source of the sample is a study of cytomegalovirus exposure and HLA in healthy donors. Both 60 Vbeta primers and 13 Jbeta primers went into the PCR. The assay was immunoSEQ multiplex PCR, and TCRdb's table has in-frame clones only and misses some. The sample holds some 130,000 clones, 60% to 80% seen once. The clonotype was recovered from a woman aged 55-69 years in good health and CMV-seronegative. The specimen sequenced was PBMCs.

CDR3 sequence (DNA): TGTGCCAGCAGCTTAGGGGGCTCGGGAGTTACCTACAATGAGCAGTTCTTC. This encodes CASSLGGSGVTYNEQFF. The rearrangement uses TRBV7-6 and TRBJ2-1, with a possible D match to TRBD2 (6 bases). Germline V gene data show CDR1 as SGHVS and CDR2 as FNYEAQ. The CDR3 totals 17 residues. V was pared by 1 base and J by 2 bases, with 15 bases between.